This TCR beta chain originates from a study of shared clonotypes between healthy human individuals. Points from the study as a whole: Non-shared clonotypes had lower generation probabilities than clonotypes shared by all four sorted-subset donors.

Some clones are missing from TCRdb's copy, which holds only in-frame ones; the method was immunoSEQ multiplex PCR. The table records 2 million to 2.5 million clones, around 90% of them present only once. Of note for this clone: Its antigen is not known.

Each sample came from a Caucasian adult donor living in Nashville, Tennessee. The TCR was taken from a man aged 18 to 29 in good health. Some clones in this sample may be carry-over from other donors' samples. Material for sequencing was naive CD4+ T cells from PBMCs. Documented subset: CD45RA+ positively selected.

The CDR3 is CASRLAGGLIYEQYF. Here the CDR3 DNA reads TGTGCCAGCAGGTTAGCGGGAGGCCTAATCTACGAGCAGTACTTC. The chain has TRBV27 and TRBJ2-7; 10 bases are shared with TRBD2. Germline V gene sequence: CDR1 MNHEY, CDR2 SMNVEV (reference sequence). V trimming: 6 bases; J trimming: 3 bases; junction bases outside the gene matches: 8. The CDR3 is 15 residues long.